A selection of T cell receptor beta chains follows, all from one sample in a study of beta chain features in type 1 diabetes. TCRdb's table, derived via immunoSEQ multiplex PCR, lists solely in-frame clones and lacks some. The data show 350,000 to 400,000 clones, around 16% seen once. Sequencing was carried out using naive CD4+ T cells from blood. These receptors were collected from a woman aged 18-29 years in good health. Each CDR3 is given with its conserved first and last residue. The D gene is left open where the match is weak. Size is stated for part of the rows, as once, few or many counts, or as a class when the clone is expanded.

16	TRBV6-1	TRBJ2-5	TRBD1	.	CASSGWTGMNQETQYF	TGTGCCAGCAGTGGATGGACAGGGATGAACCAAGAGACCCAGTACTTC
14	TRBV5-6	TRBJ2-3	TRBD1	.	CASSFRDRPDTQYF	TGTGCCAGCAGCTTCAGGGACAGGCCAGATACGCAGTATTTT
14	TRBV11-2	TRBJ2-3	TRBD2	few	CASSLQGTRDTQYF	TGTGCCAGCAGCTTACAGGGGACTAGGGATACGCAGTATTTT
13	TRBV5-1	TRBJ1-1	TRBD1	.	CASSPGQGELAFF	TGCGCCAGCAGCCCCGGACAGGGAGAGTTAGCTTTCTTT
13	TRBV2	TRBJ1-2	.	.	CASAKQGGYGYTF	TGTGCCAGCGCAAAGCAGGGTGGCTATGGCTACACCTTC
12	TRBV29-1	TRBJ2-1	.	.	CSASISVNEQFF	TGTAGCGCTAGTATCTCCGTCAATGAGCAGTTCTTC
18	TRBV4-1	TRBJ2-1	TRBD2	.	CASSQTMLAGGPYNEQFF	TGCGCCAGCAGCCAAACCATGCTAGCGGGAGGACCCTACAATGAGCAGTTCTTC
12	TRBV2	TRBJ1-5	.	few	CASSDRPQPQHF	TGTGCCAGCAGTGACAGGCCCCAGCCCCAGCATTTT
16	TRBV11-2	TRBJ2-3	TRBD2	.	CASSLRTSGLPDTQYF	TGTGCCAGCAGTCTCCGGACTAGCGGGCTGCCAGATACGCAGTATTTT
13	TRBV7-9	TRBJ1-1	.	.	CASSSDINTEAFF	TGTGCCAGCAGTTCGGACATCAACACTGAAGCTTTCTTT
13	TRBV28	TRBJ2-5	.	few	CASILSPGETQYF	TGTGCCAGCATCCTCTCTCCAGGGGAGACCCAGTACTTC
16	TRBV6-9	TRBJ2-6	.	few	CAIEPRGNSGANVLTF	TGTGCCATTGAGCCTAGAGGGAATTCTGGGGCCAACGTCCTGACTTTC
18	TRBV27	TRBJ2-1	TRBD2	.	CASSSGGRPRGSYNEQFF	TGTGCCAGCAGTTCTGGCGGGAGGCCCCGGGGCTCCTACAATGAGCAGTTCTTC
15	TRBV6-1	TRBJ2-1	.	.	CASSLGLLSYNEQFF	TGTGCCAGCAGCCTAGGACTGCTCAGCTACAATGAGCAGTTCTTC
14	TRBV2	TRBJ2-7	TRBD1	few	CASSLGQISYEQYF	TGTGCCAGCAGCCTGGGACAGATCTCCTACGAGCAGTACTTC
13	TRBV12-5	TRBJ1-1	TRBD1	.	CASAKGQGTEAFF	TGTGCTAGTGCCAAGGGACAGGGCACTGAAGCTTTCTTT
14	TRBV18	TRBJ2-7	.	.	CASSPRTGTYEQYF	TGTGCCAGCTCACCACGGACTGGGACCTACGAGCAGTACTTC
14	TRBV28	TRBJ2-3	.	few	CASRVTGRTDTQYF	TGTGCCAGCAGGGTCACCGGGAGAACAGATACGCAGTATTTT
15	TRBV2	TRBJ1-1	TRBD1	.	CASSEARQGNTEAFF	TGTGCCAGCAGTGAAGCGCGACAGGGGAACACTGAAGCTTTCTTT
16	TRBV15	TRBJ2-1	.	.	CATSRDRGSSYNEQFF	TGTGCCACCAGCAGAGATCGCGGAAGCTCCTACAATGAGCAGTTCTTC
15	TRBV27	TRBJ2-7	.	.	CASGIKDIVSYEQYF	TGTGCCAGTGGGATAAAGGACATTGTTTCCTACGAGCAGTACTTC
19	TRBV4-3	TRBJ2-7	TRBD1	.	CASSQEIQARTGIWYEQYF	TGCGCCAGCAGCCAAGAGATCCAGGCAAGGACAGGGATCTGGTACGAGCAGTACTTC
13	TRBV29-1	TRBJ1-1	TRBD1	few	CSVETGVNTEAFF	TGCAGCGTAGAGACAGGGGTGAACACTGAAGCTTTCTTT
12	TRBV6-6	TRBJ2-7	.	.	CASSYSPVEQYF	TGTGCCAGCAGTTACTCGCCGGTGGAGCAGTACTTC
16	TRBV4-3	TRBJ2-3	TRBD2	.	CASSQGEGLGTDTQYF	TGCGCCAGCAGCCAGGGGGAGGGGTTGGGCACAGATACGCAGTATTTT
14	TRBV7-9	TRBJ2-5	.	.	CASSRARGEETQYF	TGTGCCAGCAGCCGGGCCAGGGGTGAGGAGACCCAGTACTTC
16	TRBV18	TRBJ2-6	.	.	CASSQDQGSGANVLTF	TGTGCCAGCTCACAAGACCAGGGATCTGGGGCCAACGTCCTGACTTTC